This TCR beta chain was recorded in a study of CD8 T cells in ankylosing spondylitis. This clonotype was seen many times. The antigen is unknown. Findings and caveats of the study: CD8+ disease-linked clones were present at relatively low frequencies in blood. Earlier authors reported some of these motif variants in reactive arthritis synovial fluid and blood. Characteristic, it appeared, of ankylosing spondylitis blood was a TCR beta motif of roughly eight highly homologous variants.

Germline assignment: CDR1 LNHNV and CDR2 YYDKDF (reference sequence). V was pared by 4 bases and J by 0 bases, with 8 bases of the junction left unmatched. The CDR3 extends over 18 amino acids. In making TCR beta libraries, quantitative 5'-RACE with molecular barcodes was used. TCRdb used MiXCR to reprocess the 5' RACE reads, holding one entry per CDR3 protein. The table records roughly 120,000 distinct CDR3 sequences, 7% of them present only once. The specimen sequenced was blood, either unsorted or a sorted T cell fraction (not recorded which). The TCR comes from a male donor with ankylosing spondylitis or in good health (not recorded which). J is TRBJ2-1 and V is TRBV15, with 11 bases aligning to TRBD2. The CDR3 DNA is TGTGCCACCAGCAAGAGCCTAGCGGGGGGTAGCTCCTACAATGAGCAGTTCTTC. Protein: CATSKSLAGGSSYNEQFF. Drawing the rest from reference TRBV15 and TRBJ2-1, the complete variable domain is DAMVIQNPRYQVTQFGKPVTLSCSQTLNHNVMYWYQQKSSQAPKLLFHYYDKDFNNEADTPDNFQSRRPNTSFCFLDIRSPGLGDTAMYLCATSKSLAGGSSYNEQFFGPGTRLTVL.